This T cell receptor beta chain derives from a study of blood T cells in healthy people across ages. Study conclusions and caveats: Strong correlation was found linking TCR beta diversity to naive T cell percentage.

A J-beta primer mix and a sample-barcoded 5' primer were used in a second PCR of about 7 to 12 cycles. Via MiXCR, TCRdb re-called the 5' RACE reads, giving one row per CDR3 protein. The table has about 570,000 distinct CDR3 sequences, 27% seen once; the top ten hold 15% to 20%. As for this clonotype: Its antigen is as yet unknown.

This TCR derives from an older woman in good health. The sample taken for sequencing was blood.

CDR3 loop: CASSPGLAGTRASETQYF. The CDR3 DNA reads TGTGCCAGCAGCCCGGGACTAGCGGGCACCCGTGCGTCCGAGACCCAGTACTTC. The gene calls are TRBV3-1 and TRBJ2-5; 12 bases fit TRBD2. V was clipped by 4 bases and J by 5 bases; unmatched bases: 14. Germline CDR1 reads LGHDT; CDR2 reads YNNKEL (reference sequence). There are 18 residues in the CDR3.